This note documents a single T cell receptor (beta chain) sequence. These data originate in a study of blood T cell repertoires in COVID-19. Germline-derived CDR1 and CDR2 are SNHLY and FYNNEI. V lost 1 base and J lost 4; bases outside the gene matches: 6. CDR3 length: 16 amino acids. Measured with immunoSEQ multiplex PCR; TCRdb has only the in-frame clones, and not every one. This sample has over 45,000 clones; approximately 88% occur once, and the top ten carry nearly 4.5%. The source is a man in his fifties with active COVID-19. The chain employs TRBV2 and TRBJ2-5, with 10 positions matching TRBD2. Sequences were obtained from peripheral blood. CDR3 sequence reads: CASSEVGTSDRETQYF. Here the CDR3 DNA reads TGTGCCAGCAGTGAAGTTGGGACTAGCGATAGAGAGACCCAGTACTTC.